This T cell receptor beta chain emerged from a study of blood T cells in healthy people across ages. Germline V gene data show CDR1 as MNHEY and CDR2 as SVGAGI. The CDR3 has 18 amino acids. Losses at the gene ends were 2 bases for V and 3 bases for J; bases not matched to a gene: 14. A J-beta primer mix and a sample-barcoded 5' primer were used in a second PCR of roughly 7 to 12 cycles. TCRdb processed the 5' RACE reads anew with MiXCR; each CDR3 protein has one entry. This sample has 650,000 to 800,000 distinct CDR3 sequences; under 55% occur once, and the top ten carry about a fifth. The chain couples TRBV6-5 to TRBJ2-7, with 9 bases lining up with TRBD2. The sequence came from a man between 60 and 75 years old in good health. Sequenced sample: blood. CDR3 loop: CASSYTAPGLALIYEQYF. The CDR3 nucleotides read TGTGCCAGCAGTTACACCGCTCCGGGACTAGCACTAATCTACGAGCAGTACTTC.